The 25 T cell receptor beta chains listed next were all sequenced from one sample in a study of early T cells in non-severe SARS-CoV-2 infection. TCRdb processed the 5' RACE reads anew with MiXCR; each CDR3 protein has one entry. This sample has 45,000 to 70,000 distinct CDR3 sequences, with around 10% found just once. The sequenced material came from whole blood. The receptors shown here come from an adult who was a healthcare worker with PCR-confirmed SARS-CoV-2 infection or an uninfected control (not recorded which).

This clonotype was detected only a few times. The chain employs TRBV5-1 and TRBJ2-1; 7 positions agree with TRBD2. The CDR3 is made up of 15 amino acids. V gave up 0 bases and J gave up 4 bases; unmatched junction bases: 4. Germline values: CDR1 SGHRS, CDR2 YFSETQ. The CDR3 spells CASSLGGTTYNEQFF. CDR3 DNA sequence: TGCGCCAGCAGCTTGGGAGGGACTACGTACAATGAGCAGTTCTTC.

This clonotype was detected ten times or more. The chain links TRBV3-1 to TRBJ1-1; 7 bases are a match to TRBD1. Germline V gene data show CDR1 as LGHDT and CDR2 as YNNKEL (reference sequence). J gave up 11 bases and V 4 bases, and 13 bases lay outside the gene matches. CDR3 size: 14 residues. In nucleotides, the CDR3 is TGTGCCAGCAGCCGGACTAAGACAGGGTCCGAGGCTTTCTTT. Translation gives CASSRTKTGSEAFF.

This clonotype was observed many times. The CDR3 DNA follows: TGTGCCAGCAGTGGGACAGGGAGGAGGGTCACAGAGACCCAGTACTTC. Residues: CASSGTGRRVTETQYF. The chain couples TRBV27 to TRBJ2-5, with 9 bases that match TRBD1. Per the germline V gene, CDR1 is MNHEY and CDR2 is SMNVEV (reference sequence). CDR3 length: 16 residues. V shed 5 bases, J shed 4 bases, and the junction held 11 bases outside the gene matches.

This clonotype was picked up many times. The rearrangement uses TRBV11-2 and TRBJ2-3; 9 nucleotides match TRBD1. With V trimmed by 6 bases and J by 3 bases, 10 bases remained unmatched. Per germline, CDR1 SGHAT and CDR2 FQNNGV. This CDR3 is built from 16 residues. CDR3 nucleotides: TGTGCCAGCAGTCCGCCGGGGGACAGGGCAACAGATACGCAGTATTTT. As protein: CASSPPGDRATDTQYF.

Ten or more counts support this clonotype. V is TRBV27 and J is TRBJ2-7; D may be TRBD2 (7 bases). This CDR3 has 13 amino acids. The ends were cut back, 2 bases at V and 7 bases at J, with 12 bases in the middle. Germline V gene data show CDR1 as MNHEY and CDR2 as SMNVEV (reference sequence). CDR3 protein: CASSLAGAGEQYF. The CDR3 nucleotides are TGTGCCAGCAGTTTAGCGGGGGCCGGAGAGCAGTACTTC.

J is TRBJ1-5 and V is TRBV5-1; 7 bases fit TRBD1. The junction had 6 bases not matched to a gene; V was cut back by 4 bases and J by 5 bases. Looked up from germline, CDR1 is SGHRS and CDR2 is YFSETQ. CDR3 size: 14 residues. CDR3 sequence: CASSLQGSDQPQHF. The DNA for the CDR3 is TGCGCCAGCAGCCTACAGGGGAGCGATCAGCCCCAGCATTTT.

This clonotype was counted only a few times. V is TRBV11-2 and J is TRBJ2-7; 8 nucleotides match TRBD1. Germline assignment: CDR1 SGHAT and CDR2 FQNNGV. The trim removed 7 bases at V and 6 bases at J, leaving 8 bases unmatched. There are 13 residues in the CDR3. CDR3 protein: CASTRTGPREQYF. CDR3 nucleotide sequence: TGTGCCAGCACCCGGACAGGGCCGCGCGAGCAGTACTTC. The whole variable domain, filled in from reference TRBV11-2 and TRBJ2-7, reads EAGVAQSPRYKIIEKRQSVAFWCNPISGHATLYWYQQILGQGPKLLIQFQNNGVVDDSQLPKDRFSAERLKGVDSTLKIQPAKLEDSAVYLCASTRTGPREQYFGPGTRLTVT.

Many counts were recorded for this clonotype. CDR3 in DNA: TGTGCCAGCAGCGTTAATACAGGGGGCGGTGGCTACACCTTC. Its protein is CASSVNTGGGGYTF. V gene TRBV9 combines with J gene TRBJ1-2, with 9 bases fitting TRBD1. J lost 7 bases, V lost 2 bases, and 6 bases had no gene match. CDR3 length: 14 residues. The V gene's germline CDR1 is SGDLS and CDR2 YYNGEE.

On this clonotype itself: The junction differs from germline at one of its ends, possibly a read error. CDR3 sequence: CAISNSGKGERFF. CDR3 DNA sequence: TGTGCCATCAGTAATAGCGGGAAGGGTGAGCGGTTCTTC. The chain is built from TRBV10-3 and TRBJ2-1; 8 nucleotides align to TRBD2. Germline loops: CDR1 ENHRY, CDR2 SYGVKD. The CDR3 runs 13 residues.

As to this clonotype: At one boundary the junction diverges from the germline segment, which might be a read error. The chain couples TRBV7-7 to TRBJ2-3; perhaps TRBD2 as D (5 bases). The V gene's germline CDR1 is SSHAT and CDR2 FNYEAQ (reference sequence). This CDR3 has 15 residues. The CDR3 reads CASSLAPGIGETQYF. The CDR3 DNA reads TGTGCTAGCAGCTTAGCGCCGGGAATCGGTGAAACGCAGTATTTT.

This clonotype turned up a few times. This sequence joins TRBV12-3 or TRBV12-4 and TRBJ1-1, with D possibly matching TRBD1 (5 bases). V lost 10 bases, J lost 5 bases, and 20 bases lay in between. The CDR3 contains 14 residues. The CDR3 sequence: CATKRLLSGTEAFF. The DNA for the CDR3 is TGTGCCACCAAACGGTTGCTCTCAGGGACTGAAGCTTTCTTT.

This clonotype has a count of ten or more. The genes are TRBV18 and TRBJ2-7; no firm D call. The CDR3 length is 14 residues. Germline CDR1 is KGHSH and CDR2 is LQKENI. Trimming took 2 bases from V and 6 from J, leaving 14 bases between them. CDR3 bases: TGTGCCAGCTCACCAAACAGAGACTCGGGCGAGCAGTACTTC. Translated: CASSPNRDSGEQYF.

This clonotype has only a few counts. The rearrangement uses TRBV4-2 and TRBJ2-6, with D perhaps matching TRBD1 (5 bases). V shed 0 bases and J shed 2 bases, with 11 bases lying between them. CDR3 length: 17 residues. Germline values: CDR1 LGHNA, CDR2 YNFKEQ. In DNA form, the CDR3 reads TGTGCCAGCAGCCAAGATCTACAGGATCCTGGGGCCAACGTCCTGACTTTC. This encodes CASSQDLQDPGANVLTF.

The table lists this clonotype with a few counts. The chain employs TRBV7-9 and TRBJ1-4, with TRBD1 matching over 12 bases. The length of the CDR3 is 16 residues. The junction had 7 bases not matched to a gene; V was cut back by 5 bases and J by 6 bases. Looked up from germline, CDR1 is SEHNR and CDR2 is FQNEAQ (reference sequence). CDR3: CASSPGDRGPDEKLFF. The CDR3 DNA reads as TGTGCCAGCAGCCCAGGGGACAGGGGGCCTGATGAAAAACTGTTTTTT.

This clonotype was recorded many times. The V and J genes are TRBV6-1 and TRBJ1-6; the D gene is possibly TRBD1 (5 bases). Trimming removed 3 bases from V and 8 bases from J, with 11 bases in between. The CDR3 has 14 amino acids. Germline values: CDR1 MNHNS, CDR2 SASEGT. CDR3 in amino acids: CASSDVGRDSPLHF. CDR3 in DNA: TGTGCCAGCAGTGACGTCGGCAGGGATTCACCCCTCCACTTT.

This clonotype was seen many times. The V call is TRBV5-1, the J call TRBJ1-1; D is perhaps TRBD1 (5 bases). Looked up from germline, CDR1 is SGHRS and CDR2 is YFSETQ. The CDR3 contains 14 residues. The germline V and J ends were trimmed by 1 base and 3 bases, with 10 bases remaining between them. The CDR3 here is CASSLTGHDTEAFF. For the CDR3, the DNA is TGCGCCAGCAGCTTGACAGGACATGACACTGAAGCTTTCTTT.

This clonotype was detected many times. The chain links TRBV7-6 to TRBJ2-2; 7 nucleotides match TRBD2. Germline CDR1 SGHVS, CDR2 FNYEAQ. The CDR3 is 17 residues long. Trimming at V came to 3 bases and at J to 7 bases, leaving 14 bases not matched to a gene. CDR3 nucleotide sequence: TGTGCCAGCAGCTTCTGGCGGGGGAGCATTATTAACGGGGAGCTGTTTTTT. Translated: CASSFWRGSIINGELFF. The variable domain in full, with the rest retrieved from reference TRBV7-6 and TRBJ2-2, is GAGVSQSPRYKVTKRGQDVALRCDPISGHVSLYWYRQALGQGPEFLTYFNYEAQQDKSGLPNDRFSAERPEGSISTLTIQRTEQRDSAMYRCASSFWRGSIINGELFFGEGSRLTVL.

This clonotype was counted ten times or more. V usage is TRBV29-1 and J usage is TRBJ2-7; the D gene is possibly TRBD2 (5 bases). Trimming cost V 3 bases and J 1 base, with 16 bases left between them. Germline V gene sequence: CDR1 SQVTM, CDR2 ANQGSEA. The CDR3 runs to 15 residues. DNA for the CDR3: TGCAGCGTTGACGTCCTAGTGACGGGGTCCTACGAGCAGTACTTC. Residues: CSVDVLVTGSYEQYF.

This clonotype was observed at least ten times. The rearrangement links TRBV27 to TRBJ2-1, with D uncertain. Trimming stripped 3 bases from V and 7 bases from J, with 10 bases between. Looked up from germline, CDR1 is MNHEY and CDR2 is SMNVEV (reference sequence). This CDR3 comprises 13 residues. The CDR3 reads CASSFVDGNEQFF. CDR3 sequence (DNA): TGTGCCAGCAGTTTCGTTGACGGGAATGAGCAGTTCTTC.

This clonotype came up many times. The genes are TRBV9 and TRBJ2-5; D ambiguous. Per germline, CDR1 SGDLS and CDR2 YYNGEE. V was clipped by 0 bases and J by 0 bases, with 6 bases between them. This CDR3 is 14 amino acids long. The DNA of the CDR3 is TGTGCCAGCAGCGTAGCGGGCGACCAAGAGACCCAGTACTTC. Its protein product is CASSVAGDQETQYF.

In its sample, this clonotype was seen many times. V usage is TRBV3-1 and J usage is TRBJ1-5; D is uncertain. The V and J ends lost 2 bases and 0 bases respectively, with 8 bases between them. The CDR3 spans 15 residues. CDR1 LGHDT and CDR2 YNNKEL come from the germline V gene (reference sequence). CDR3: CASSQTRYSNQPQHF. CDR3 DNA sequence: TGTGCCAGCAGCCAAACGCGTTATAGCAATCAGCCCCAGCATTTT. Full variable domain (rest looked up from reference TRBV3-1 and TRBJ1-5): DTAVSQTPKYLVTQMGNDKSIKCEQNLGHDTMYWYKQDSKKFLKIMFSYNNKELIINETVPNRFSPKSPDKAHLNLHINSLELGDSAVYFCASSQTRYSNQPQHFGDGTRLSIL.

This clonotype has only a few counts. CDR3 residues: CASSLLETGFYEQYF. In DNA form, the CDR3 reads TGTGCCAGCAGCTTGTTAGAGACAGGGTTCTACGAGCAGTACTTC. The chain links TRBV28 to TRBJ2-7; TRBD1 matches 7 bases. Germline V gene sequence: CDR1 MDHEN, CDR2 SYDVKM. Germline trimming cut 6 bases from V and 3 bases from J; bases unmatched to any gene: 11. The CDR3 runs to 15 residues. The full variable domain, with the rest looked up from reference TRBV28 and TRBJ2-7, is DVKVTQSSRYLVKRTGEKVFLECVQDMDHENMFWYRQDPGLGLRLIYFSYDVKMKEKGDIPEGYSVSREKKERFSLILESASTNQTSMYLCASSLLETGFYEQYFGPGTRLTVT.

This clonotype was seen only a few times. V is TRBV28 and J is TRBJ2-4; D unclear. Germline CDR1 MDHEN, CDR2 SYDVKM. The length of the CDR3 is 15 residues. V was cut by 5 bases and J by 0 bases, with 11 bases left in between. The CDR3 DNA reads TGTGCCAGCAGTCTAAGACGACTAGCCAAAAACATTCAGTACTTC. Its translation: CASSLRRLAKNIQYF. The full variable domain, rest sourced from reference TRBV28 and TRBJ2-4, is DVKVTQSSRYLVKRTGEKVFLECVQDMDHENMFWYRQDPGLGLRLIYFSYDVKMKEKGDIPEGYSVSREKKERFSLILESASTNQTSMYLCASSLRRLAKNIQYFGAGTRLSVL.

This clonotype was picked up many times. V is TRBV7-6 and J is TRBJ2-7; D may be TRBD1 (7 bases). The CDR3 totals 14 residues. V was clipped by 4 bases and J by 4 bases, with 14 bases between them. Germline V CDR1 and CDR2: SGHVS, FNYEAQ. CDR3 residues: CASSSQGRRYEQYF. CDR3 nucleotide sequence: TGTGCCAGCAGCTCACAGGGGAGGCGGTACGAGCAGTACTTC.

There are many counts of this clonotype. The chain uses TRBV9 and TRBJ2-1, with D tentatively TRBD1 (5 bases). Germline loops: CDR1 SGDLS, CDR2 YYNGEE. This CDR3 is 17 amino acids long. Trimming left V 0 bases short and J 5 bases short, with 18 bases between. CDR3: CASSVGHSGKLNNEQFF. Written as DNA, the CDR3 is TGTGCCAGCAGCGTAGGACATTCAGGGAAGTTGAACAATGAGCAGTTCTTC.